This TCR beta chain originates from a study of CD8 T cells in Susac syndrome. An input of 0.5 to 1 ug of RNA was subjected to reverse transcription using random hexamers. MiXCR, applied by TCRdb to the immunoSEQ multiplex PCR reads, yields one record per CDR3 protein. Seen here are approximately 230,000 distinct CDR3 sequences, 90% to 95% observed once, and the top ten hold around 0.07%. To note about this clonotype: Its specificity is unknown.

Points from the study as a whole: An acknowledgment was made by the study that its TCR sequencing and HLA analysis involved relatively few individuals.

CD8+ and CD4+ T cells from blood underwent TCR beta sequencing. In contrast to the negatively isolated CD8+ and CD4+ T cells, TEMRA cells were FACS-enriched. Germline V gives CDR1 SGHAT, CDR2 FQDESV (reference sequence). Trimming at V came to 1 base and at J to 1 base, leaving 4 bases not matched to a gene. The CDR3 totals 16 residues. This receptor was taken from a human donor with multiple sclerosis. The chain carries TRBV11-1 and TRBJ2-3; 8 bases align to TRBD1. The sample comprised CD4+ T cells from PBMCs. The CDR3 here is CASSLGAGQGTDTQYF. CDR3 bases: TGTGCCAGCAGCTTAGGTGCGGGACAGGGCACAGATACGCAGTATTTT.